This TCR beta chain is drawn from a study of blood T cell repertoires in COVID-19 (TCRdb year 2020). Study-wide context: Samples covering the acute and convalescent phases of COVID-19 were provided by collaborators in the United States, Italy and Spain. Subjects who had been exposed to COVID-19, were actively infected with it, or had recovered from it provided the deeply sampled blood TCRbeta repertoires that made up the dataset. Samples came from the ongoing ImmuneRACE study (first 160 participants) plus 1,254 subjects from 6 global collaborators. The material from the prospective study consisted of cDNA or gDNA derived from T cells, B-cell-depleted T cells, or PBMCs. The repertoires were made available in a free public database intended to serve as a resource for research on the immune response to SARS-CoV-2. Sample metadata almost always included a de-identified subject ID, COVID-19 status, age in years and sex. Where available, HLA class I and class II types were obtained from metadata supplied by the sample provider rather than from assay-based typing. Study-wide findings and limitations: How much clinical and demographic metadata was included differed by source and by participant, and the metadata was provided uncurated.

Of note for this clone: Its specific antigen is unknown. There are no base qualities to consult, and no much larger clone falls within one base.

The immunoSEQ Assay, a bias-controlled multiplex PCR, was used to amplify TCRbeta CDR3 regions from genomic DNA. The authors' pipeline ran thus. The number of nucleated cells in each sample was estimated from the amplification of reference gene primers within the assay. To quantify the absolute abundance of each unique TCRbeta CDR3 rearrangement, sequence reads were collapsed and filtered. For each sample, productive Simpson clonality was calculated by taking the square root of Simpson's diversity index across productive rearrangements. TCRdb's version of the immuneACCESS table is confined to in-frame rearrangements and falls short of the full clone set. An unresolved V gene accounts for under half of the shortfall where checked; the remainder is of unknown origin. V, J and clone size derive from that table, while D and trimming were established from the DNA sequence. Across this sample there are 200,000 to 300,000 clones, with about four fifths seen only once. Roughly 4.7% of the sample belongs to the ten largest clones.

Trimming removed 1 base from V and 4 bases from J, leaving 10 bases between the germline ends. In the germline V gene, CDR1 corresponds to SGHTA and CDR2 to FQGNSA. The CDR3 sequence holds 15 residues, the cysteine and phenylalanine included. The entry retains the CDR3 DNA only, 45 bases that are in frame from base 1. Whole blood was collected in K2EDTA tubes by collaborating institutions according to the institutions' own protocols. For TCRbeta analysis, collaborators shipped samples in one of three forms: frozen whole blood, isolated PBMCs, or DNA extracted from either of those sample types. This receptor was taken from a woman in her 70s with acute or convalescent COVID-19. Recombination joined TRBV7-2 with TRBJ2-2; the D segment cannot be called with confidence. The sequenced material came from peripheral blood. The CDR3 amino acid sequence is: CASSLETPGTGELFF. The nucleotides read TGTGCCAGCAGCTTAGAAACCCCGGGCACCGGGGAGCTGTTTTTT.